This T cell receptor beta chain was identified during a study of beta chain features in type 1 diabetes. Study results and caveats: Compared with healthy donors, patients appeared to share more similar naive, central memory and regulatory TCRB repertoires. TCRB CDR3s from Type 1 diabetes patients were moderately but significantly shorter in all four CD4+ subsets.

Comments on this clone: Its target is unknown.

From germline, CDR1 is GTSNPN and CDR2 SVGIG (reference sequence). The ends were cut back, 2 bases at V and 5 bases at J, with 10 bases in the middle. This CDR3 contains 12 residues. TCRB transcripts that were expressed got sequenced, as all of the isolated RNA had been reverse transcribed. Repertoires were generated with immunoSEQ multiplex PCR, while TCRdb's copy carries only in-frame clones and drops some. Among about 160,000 clones listed, roughly 60% were seen once. Every sorted population was more than 95% pure. The chain joins TRBV30 to TRBJ2-7; tentatively, D is TRBD1 (6 bases). This clonotype was obtained from a young man with type 1 diabetes. The specimen was naive CD4+ T cells from blood. Here the CDR3 reads CAWSPRTDEQYF. The CDR3 DNA sequence: TGTGCCTGGAGTCCTCGGACAGACGAGCAGTACTTC.